The entry below gives a single TCR beta chain sequence along with its context. Its target is unknown. These data originate in a study of beta chain features in type 1 diabetes. Study-wide points: TCRB CDR3s were moderately but significantly shorter in Type 1 diabetes patients in all four CD4+ subsets.

The authors took one heparinised blood draw, averaging approximately 120 mL, from each donor. TCRB transcripts that were expressed got sequenced, as all of the isolated RNA had been reverse transcribed. Using immunoSEQ multiplex PCR, the repertoire was profiled, and TCRdb retains in-frame clones only, with some absent. The sample lists about 270,000 clones, roughly an eighth occurring once. Sequenced sample: naive CD4+ T cells from blood. The receptor was isolated from a man aged 25 to 40 with type 1 diabetes.

The CDR3 DNA is TGTGCCAGTAGTATTCGGTCCACCCTCACCGGGGAGCTGTTTTTT. Protein sequence: CASSIRSTLTGELFF. The rearrangement links TRBV19 to TRBJ2-2; no reliable D call. Trimming took off 3 bases at V and 4 bases at J, with 12 bases between the two ends. CDR1 is LNHDA and CDR2 is SQIVND in the germline V gene (reference sequence). The CDR3 loop spans 15 amino acids.